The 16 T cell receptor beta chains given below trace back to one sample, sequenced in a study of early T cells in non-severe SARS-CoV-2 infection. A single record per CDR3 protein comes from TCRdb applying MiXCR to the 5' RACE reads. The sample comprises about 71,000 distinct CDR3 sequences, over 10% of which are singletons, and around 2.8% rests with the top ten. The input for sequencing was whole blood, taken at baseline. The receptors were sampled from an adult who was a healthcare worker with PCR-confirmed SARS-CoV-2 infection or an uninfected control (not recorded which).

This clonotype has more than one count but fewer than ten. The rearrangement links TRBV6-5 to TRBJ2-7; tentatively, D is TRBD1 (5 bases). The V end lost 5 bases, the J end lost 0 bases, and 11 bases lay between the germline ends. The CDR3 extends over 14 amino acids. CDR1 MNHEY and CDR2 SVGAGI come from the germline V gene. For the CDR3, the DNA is TGTGCCAGCAGTCAGACCAGGGCCTCCTACGAGCAGTACTTC. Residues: CASSQTRASYEQYF.

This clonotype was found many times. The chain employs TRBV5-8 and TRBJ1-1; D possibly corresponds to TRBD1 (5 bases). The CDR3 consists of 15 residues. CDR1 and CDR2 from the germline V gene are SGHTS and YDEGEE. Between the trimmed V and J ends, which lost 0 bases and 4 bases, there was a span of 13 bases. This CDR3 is CASSLEGAVATEAFF. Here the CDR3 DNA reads TGTGCCAGCAGCTTGGAAGGGGCCGTGGCCACTGAAGCTTTCTTT.

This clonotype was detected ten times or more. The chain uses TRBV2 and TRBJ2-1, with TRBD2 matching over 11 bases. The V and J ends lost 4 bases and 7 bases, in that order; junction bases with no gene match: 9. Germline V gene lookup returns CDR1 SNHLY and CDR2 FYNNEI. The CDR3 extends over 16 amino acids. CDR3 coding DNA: TGTGCCAGCAGTGGCTCGACTAGCGGGGACGCTAATGAGCAGTTCTTC. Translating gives CASSGSTSGDANEQFF.

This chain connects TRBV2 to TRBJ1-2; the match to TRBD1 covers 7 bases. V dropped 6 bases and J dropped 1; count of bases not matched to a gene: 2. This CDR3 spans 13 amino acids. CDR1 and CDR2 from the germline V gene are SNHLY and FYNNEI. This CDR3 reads CASRGDSNYGYTF. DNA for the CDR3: TGTGCCAGCAGGGGGGACAGTAACTATGGCTACACCTTC. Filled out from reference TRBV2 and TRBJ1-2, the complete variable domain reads EPEVTQTPSHQVTQMGQEVILRCVPISNHLYFYWYRQILGQKVEFLVSFYNNEISEKSEIFDDQFSVERPDGSNFTLKIRSTKLEDSAMYFCASRGDSNYGYTFGSGTRLTVV.

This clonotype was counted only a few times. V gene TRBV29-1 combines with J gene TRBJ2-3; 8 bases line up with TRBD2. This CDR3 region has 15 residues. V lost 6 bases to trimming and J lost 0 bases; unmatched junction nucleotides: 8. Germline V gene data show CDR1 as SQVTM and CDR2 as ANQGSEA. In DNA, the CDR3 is TGCAGCGTCGGGGGGGGACTCACGAGCACAGATACGCAGTATTTT. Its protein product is CSVGGGLTSTDTQYF.

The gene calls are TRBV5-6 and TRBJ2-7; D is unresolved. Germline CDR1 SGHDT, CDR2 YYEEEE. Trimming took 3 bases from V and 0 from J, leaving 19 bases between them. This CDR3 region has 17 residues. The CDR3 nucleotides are TGTGCCAGCAGCTCGGAAGATACAAGTCATCGCTCCTACGAGCAGTACTTC. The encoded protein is CASSSEDTSHRSYEQYF.

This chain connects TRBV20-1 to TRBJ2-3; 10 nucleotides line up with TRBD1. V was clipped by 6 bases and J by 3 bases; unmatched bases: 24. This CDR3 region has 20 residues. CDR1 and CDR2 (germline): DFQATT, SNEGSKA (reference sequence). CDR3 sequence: CSARALPSRTGGYPTDTQYF. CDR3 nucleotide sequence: TGCAGTGCCCGAGCCCTCCCTTCTCGGACAGGGGGGTATCCTACAGATACGCAGTATTTT.

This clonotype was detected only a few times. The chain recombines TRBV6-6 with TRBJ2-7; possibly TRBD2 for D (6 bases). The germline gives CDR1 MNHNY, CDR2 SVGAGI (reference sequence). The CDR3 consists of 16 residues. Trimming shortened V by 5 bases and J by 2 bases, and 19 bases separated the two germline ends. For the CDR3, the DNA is TGTGCCAGCAGTCGGGCGGGTGTCGGGAGCCCCTACGAGCAGTACTTC. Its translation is CASSRAGVGSPYEQYF.

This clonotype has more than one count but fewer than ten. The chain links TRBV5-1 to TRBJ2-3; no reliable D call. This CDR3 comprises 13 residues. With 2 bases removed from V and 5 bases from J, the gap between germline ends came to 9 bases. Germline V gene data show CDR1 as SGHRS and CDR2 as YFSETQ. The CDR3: CASSFRWGDTQYF. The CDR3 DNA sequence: TGCGCCAGCAGCTTCAGGTGGGGAGATACGCAGTATTTT.

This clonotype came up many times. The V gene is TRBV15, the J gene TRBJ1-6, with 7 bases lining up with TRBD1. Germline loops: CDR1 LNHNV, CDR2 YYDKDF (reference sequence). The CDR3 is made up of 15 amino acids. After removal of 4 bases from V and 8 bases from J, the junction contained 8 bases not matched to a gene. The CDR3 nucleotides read TGTGCCACCAGCACCCAGGGGGGATCGGATTCACCCCTCCACTTT. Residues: CATSTQGGSDSPLHF.

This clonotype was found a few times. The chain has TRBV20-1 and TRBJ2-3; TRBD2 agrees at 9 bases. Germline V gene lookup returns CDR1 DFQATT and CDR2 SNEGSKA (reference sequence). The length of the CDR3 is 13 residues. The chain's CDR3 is CRAPGLASDTQYF. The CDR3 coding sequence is TGCAGAGCCCCGGGACTAGCATCAGATACGCAGTATTTT.

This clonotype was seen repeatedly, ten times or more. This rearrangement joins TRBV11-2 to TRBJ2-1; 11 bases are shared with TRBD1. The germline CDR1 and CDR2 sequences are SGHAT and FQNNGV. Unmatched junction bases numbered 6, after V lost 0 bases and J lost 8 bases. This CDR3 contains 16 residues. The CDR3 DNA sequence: TGTGCCAGCAGCTTAGATGGGACAGGGGGTTTCGATGAGCAGTTCTTC. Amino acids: CASSLDGTGGFDEQFF.

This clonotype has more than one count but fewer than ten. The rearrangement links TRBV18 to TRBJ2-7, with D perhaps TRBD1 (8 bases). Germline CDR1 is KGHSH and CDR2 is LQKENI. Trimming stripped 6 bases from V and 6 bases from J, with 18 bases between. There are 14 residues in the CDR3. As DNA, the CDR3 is TGTGCCAGCTCCCAGAACAGGGGGGGTACCGAGCAGTACTTC. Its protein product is CASSQNRGGTEQYF.

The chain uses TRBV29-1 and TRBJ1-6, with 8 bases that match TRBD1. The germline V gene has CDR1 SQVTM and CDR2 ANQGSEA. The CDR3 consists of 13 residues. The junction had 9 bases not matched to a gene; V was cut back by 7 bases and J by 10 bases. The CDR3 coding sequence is TGCAGCGCCCAGGACAGGGTGGGGTCACCCCTCCACTTT. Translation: CSAQDRVGSPLHF.

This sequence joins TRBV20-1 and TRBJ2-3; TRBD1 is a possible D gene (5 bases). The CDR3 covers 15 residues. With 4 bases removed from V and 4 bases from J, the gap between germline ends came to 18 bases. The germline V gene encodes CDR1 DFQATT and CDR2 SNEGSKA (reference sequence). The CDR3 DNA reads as TGCAGTGCTACGCTGATCCAGGGCGCAGCAGATACGCAGTATTTT. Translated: CSATLIQGAADTQYF.

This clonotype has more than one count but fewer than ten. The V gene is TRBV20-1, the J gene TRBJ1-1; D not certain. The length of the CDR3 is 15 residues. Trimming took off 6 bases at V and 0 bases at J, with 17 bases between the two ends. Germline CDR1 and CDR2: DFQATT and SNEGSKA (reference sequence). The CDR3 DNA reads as TGCAGTGCCCAGACCCAGCCGAGCATGAACACTGAAGCTTTCTTT. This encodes CSAQTQPSMNTEAFF.